The 15 T cell receptor beta chains below come from one sample, sequenced in a study of blood T cell repertoires in COVID-19. Produced via immunoSEQ multiplex PCR; TCRdb's table is partial and in-frame only. The table lists some 320,000 clones, 85% of them singletons, with 1.5% to 2% in the top ten. The sample was PBMCs or T cells enriched from blood (not recorded which). These receptor sequences come from a woman aged 25 to 39 who had been exposed to COVID-19.

The chain is built from TRBV19 and TRBJ2-7; 14 bases line up with TRBD2. Trimming took 6 bases from V and 5 from J; bases not matched to a gene: 3. Germline V gives CDR1 LNHDA, CDR2 SQIVND (reference sequence). CDR3 length equals 14 residues. The CDR3 DNA reads as TGTGCCAGTAGGACTAGCGGGAGGGGTAACGAGCAGTACTTC. It codes for CASRTSGRGNEQYF.

CDR3 sequence (DNA): TGTGCCAGCATCGGACAGGGAATATATGGCTACACCTTC. Translating gives CASIGQGIYGYTF. The chain carries TRBV2 and TRBJ1-2, with 8 bases lining up with TRBD1. V shed 7 bases and J 5 bases; nucleotides not matched to a gene: 6. The CDR3 sequence is 13 residues long. Germline assignment: CDR1 SNHLY and CDR2 FYNNEI.

The rearrangement links TRBV12-3 or TRBV12-4 to TRBJ1-6; 7 positions match TRBD1. The CDR3 length is 12 residues. V lost 5 bases and J lost 14; bases outside the gene matches: 6. CDR3 nucleotides: TGTGCCAGCAGTATGACAGGGCTGGCCCTCCACTTT. This encodes CASSMTGLALHF.

The CDR3 protein is CASNPTGTDEQYF. For the CDR3, the DNA is TGTGCCAGCAATCCGACAGGGACGGACGAGCAGTACTTC. V is TRBV12-3 or TRBV12-4 and J is TRBJ2-7, with 7 bases lining up with TRBD1. The CDR3 is 13 amino acids. V gave up 7 bases and J gave up 5 bases; unmatched junction bases: 8.

In DNA, the CDR3 is TGTGCCAGCAGCTTATCCGGGGTTGGGAATGAAAAACTGTTTTTT. Protein sequence: CASSLSGVGNEKLFF. The chain is built from TRBV5-4 and TRBJ1-4; D gene uncertain. There are 15 residues in the CDR3. Germline V gives CDR1 SGHNT, CDR2 YYREEE (reference sequence). Trimming removed 2 bases at V and 5 bases at J, with 13 bases between.

The chain carries TRBV5-1 and TRBJ2-5, with 9 bases aligning to TRBD1. CDR3 length equals 14 residues. Germline CDR1 reads SGHRS; CDR2 reads YFSETQ. V was pared by 3 bases and J by 3 bases, with 3 bases of the junction left unmatched. CDR3 residues: CASSSDRGKETQYF. The CDR3 bases are TGCGCCAGCAGCTCCGACAGGGGGAAAGAGACCCAGTACTTC.

This chain connects TRBV7-2 to TRBJ2-7, with D unresolved. The CDR3 sequence is 14 residues long. Trimming shortened V by 3 bases and J by 3 bases, and 12 bases separated the two germline ends. Germline V CDR1 and CDR2: SGHTA, FQGNSA. The CDR3 sequence is CASSFHNRNYEQYF. CDR3 in DNA: TGTGCCAGCAGCTTTCACAATCGAAACTACGAGCAGTACTTC. Complete variable domain (other parts from reference TRBV7-2 and TRBJ2-7): GAGVSQSPSNKVTEKGKDVELRCDPISGHTALYWYRQSLGQGLEFLIYFQGNSAPDKSGLPSDRFSAERTGGSVSTLTIQRTQQEDSAVYLCASSFHNRNYEQYFGPGTRLTVT.

The rearrangement joins TRBV27 to TRBJ2-7, with D perhaps matching TRBD1 (5 bases). The CDR3 consists of 17 residues. The germline V and J ends were trimmed by 3 bases and 6 bases, with 24 bases remaining between them. Germline loops: CDR1 MNHEY, CDR2 SMNVEV (reference sequence). The CDR3 nucleotides are TGTGCCAGCAGTTTCACGCAGGGTGAGGCTATAAGGGGCGAGCAGTACTTC. It specifies CASSFTQGEAIRGEQYF.

This clone was found many times. The chain combines TRBV10-3 with TRBJ1-5; 7 nucleotides match TRBD1. V dropped 10 bases and J dropped 2; count of bases not matched to a gene: 11. The length of the CDR3 is 15 residues. From germline, CDR1 is ENHRY and CDR2 SYGVKD. The CDR3 sequence: CATKPTGAGNQPQHF. The CDR3 region has the DNA TGTGCCACTAAACCTACAGGGGCCGGCAATCAGCCCCAGCATTTT.

V and J are TRBV2 and TRBJ1-5; 7 bases line up with TRBD1. Germline V gives CDR1 SNHLY, CDR2 FYNNEI. The J segment lost 4 bases and the V segment lost 8 bases, leaving 5 bases of the junction unmatched. The CDR3 has 13 amino acids. The CDR3 region is CASLRDRNQPQHF. As DNA, the CDR3 is TGTGCCAGCCTCCGGGACAGAAATCAGCCCCAGCATTTT.

This rearrangement joins TRBV28 to TRBJ1-2, with D uncertain. Germline V gene data show CDR1 as MDHEN and CDR2 as SYDVKM. The V gene lost 5 bases and the J gene lost 4 bases, with 11 bases spanning the gap. The CDR3 spans 13 residues. The CDR3 spells CASSQEVAYGYTF. The CDR3 DNA reads as TGTGCCAGCAGTCAGGAGGTGGCCTATGGCTACACCTTC.

The CDR3 spells CASSRQDGSNQPQHF. For the CDR3, the DNA is TGTGCCAGCAGTCGTCAGGATGGAAGCAATCAGCCCCAGCATTTT. The chain has TRBV27 and TRBJ1-5; no definite D call. CDR1 and CDR2 (germline): MNHEY, SMNVEV (reference sequence). Deletions cut 5 bases from V and 1 base from J, with 12 bases between. This CDR3 contains 15 residues.

The V call is TRBV27, the J call TRBJ2-3; TRBD2 aligns across 16 bases. Germline CDR1 MNHEY, CDR2 SMNVEV (reference sequence). The CDR3 runs 18 residues. Trimming at V came to 4 bases and at J to 0 bases, leaving 4 bases not matched to a gene. The CDR3 nucleotides are TGTGCCAGCAGTTCTCCGGGACTAGCGGGAGGGAGCACAGATACGCAGTATTTT. Translated, it gives CASSSPGLAGGSTDTQYF.

V usage is TRBV7-2 and J usage is TRBJ2-1; the D gene is possibly TRBD1 (6 bases). Germline CDR1 SGHTA, CDR2 FQGNSA. This CDR3 region has 18 residues. The V gene lost 1 base and the J gene lost 3 bases, with 19 bases spanning the gap. The CDR3 DNA is TGTGCCAGCAGCTTAGATGGCGGCCTCAGGGGATTCTACAATGAGCAGTTCTTC. It specifies CASSLDGGLRGFYNEQFF.

The table lists this clone with a count of one. The chain joins TRBV7-2 to TRBJ2-1; 9 nucleotides align to TRBD2. From germline, CDR1 is SGHTA and CDR2 FQGNSA. The V and J ends lost 1 base and 2 bases, in that order; junction bases with no gene match: 6. The CDR3 covers 17 residues. Here the CDR3 reads CASSLGDGGGAYNEQFF. The CDR3 nucleotides are TGTGCCAGCAGCTTAGGTGATGGCGGGGGGGCCTACAATGAGCAGTTCTTC.